This passage covers 10 T cell receptor beta chains from one sample sequenced in a study of shared clonotypes between healthy human individuals. This table comes from immunoSEQ multiplex PCR, and its TCRdb copy is limited to in-frame clones, with some not included. The table lists 2 million to 2.5 million clones, around 93% of them singletons. Selected positively for CCR7 and CD45RO-negative, naive CD8 cells excluded terminally differentiated effector memory CD45RA+ cells. The sample was naive CD8+ T cells from PBMCs. The source is a man aged 18 to 29 in good health. Some clones in this sample may be carry-over from other donors' samples.

CDR3 DNA: TGTGCCAGCAGTCTAAGGACAGGGCAGAACACCGGGGAGCTGTTTTTT. Protein product: CASSLRTGQNTGELFF. This chain uses TRBV21-1 with TRBJ2-2; no check of the table's D call, TRBD1, against the DNA was made. TRBV21-1 is annotated as a pseudogene. The CDR3 loop spans 16 amino acids.

V gene TRBV13 combines with J gene TRBJ1-5; 10 bases map to TRBD1. The CDR3 spans 16 residues. Germline-derived CDR1 and CDR2 are PRHDT and FYEKMQ (reference sequence). V shed 6 bases and J 4 bases; nucleotides not matched to a gene: 9. CDR3: CASSRRDRGVNQPQHF. The DNA of the CDR3 is TGTGCCAGCAGTCGACGGGACAGGGGTGTAAATCAGCCCCAGCATTTT.

The rearrangement joins TRBV19 to TRBJ1-5; no reliable D call. The CDR3 length is 15 residues. The V end lost 6 bases, the J end lost 2 bases, and 14 bases lay between the germline ends. Germline CDR1 and CDR2: LNHDA and SQIVND (reference sequence). CDR3 nucleotides: TGTGCCAGTAGGGGGTCCCGGTTAGGCAATCAGCCCCAGCATTTT. This translates into CASRGSRLGNQPQHF.

This sequence joins TRBV13 and TRBJ2-5, with 7 bases fitting TRBD2. The CDR3 extends over 14 amino acids. J was trimmed by 5 bases and V by 5 bases; bases with no gene match: 8. CDR1 and CDR2 (germline): PRHDT, FYEKMQ (reference sequence). In DNA form, the CDR3 reads TGTGCCAGCAGCGCCTCTAGCGGCAAGGAGACCCAGTACTTC. It is translated as CASSASSGKETQYF.

The chain joins TRBV7-9 to TRBJ2-1, with 8 bases that match TRBD2. Trimming at V came to 3 bases and at J to 10 bases, leaving 8 bases not matched to a gene. Germline V CDR1 and CDR2: SEHNR, FQNEAQ (reference sequence). The CDR3 is 14 residues long. CDR3 protein: CASSFGLAFIEQFF. In DNA, the CDR3 is TGTGCCAGCAGCTTCGGACTAGCATTCATAGAGCAGTTCTTC.

V and J are TRBV4-2 and TRBJ2-6, with 9 bases aligning to TRBD2. CDR1 is LGHNA and CDR2 is YNFKEQ in the germline V gene. The CDR3 length is 16 residues. Trimming at V came to 9 bases and at J to 1 base, leaving 7 bases not matched to a gene. The CDR3 sequence: CARPRSGRSGANVLTF. The CDR3 DNA is TGTGCCAGACCCCGCAGCGGGAGGTCTGGGGCCAACGTCCTGACTTTC.

This chain links TRBV4-1 with TRBJ2-7; 8 bases are shared with TRBD1. This CDR3 comprises 15 residues. With V trimmed by 3 bases and J by 2 bases, 6 bases remained unmatched. CDR1 MGHRA and CDR2 YSYEKL come from the germline V gene. The CDR3 is CASSHPGTGAYEQYF. CDR3 in DNA: TGCGCCAGCAGCCACCCCGGGACAGGTGCCTACGAGCAGTACTTC.

This chain joins TRBV6-1 and TRBJ2-7; 7 positions match TRBD1. Trimming cost V 3 bases and J 6 bases; bases outside gene matches: 14. Germline V gives CDR1 MNHNS, CDR2 SASEGT. CDR3 length: 16 amino acids. The CDR3 spells CASSDIGLRGTREQYF. The CDR3 DNA reads as TGTGCCAGCAGTGATATTGGACTCAGGGGGACACGCGAGCAGTACTTC.

As to this clone: The sample has other DNA sequences that encode this CDR3 too. The chain links TRBV19 to TRBJ2-7; no definite D call. V was shortened by 6 bases and J by 4 bases, with 7 bases between the two germline ends. This CDR3 is 11 amino acids long. The germline V gene encodes CDR1 LNHDA and CDR2 SQIVND (reference sequence). CDR3: CASSNQYEQYF. CDR3 nucleotides: TGTGCCAGTAGCAACCAATACGAGCAGTACTTC.

This chain joins TRBV27 and TRBJ1-5, with D hard to call. This CDR3 region has 16 residues. Between the trimmed V and J ends, which lost 0 bases and 2 bases, there was a span of 11 bases. Germline CDR1 reads MNHEY; CDR2 reads SMNVEV (reference sequence). CDR3: CASSLSWVRGNQPQHF. The CDR3 nucleotides read TGTGCCAGCAGTTTATCGTGGGTTCGCGGCAATCAGCCCCAGCATTTT.